This TCR beta chain was captured by sequencing in a study of T cell repertoires in cytomegalovirus infection. Looking at the study overall: Both recently identified HLA-C-restricted and well-studied HLA-B-restricted CMV epitopes were used in the study. Matching HLA type and CMV infection were both indicated by public TCR beta signatures. Study findings and constraints: Predominance within the ex vivo response was attributable to HLA-C-restricted CMV-specific TCR beta clonotypes. Cumulative frequency (of public TCR beta family members) identified carriers of CMV plus the relevant HLA.

On this clonotype itself: Its antigen is as yet unknown.

V was cut by 2 bases and J by 2 bases, with 7 bases left in between. Germline CDR1 and CDR2: MNHEY and SVGAGI. The CDR3 is 14 residues long. TCRdb recomputed calls from the reads with MiXCR, one row per CDR3 protein. This sample has 360,000 or so distinct CDR3 sequences, with around a third found just once. This specimen was cultured PBMCs, taken from culture after CMV antigen stimulation. This rearrangement joins TRBV6-5 to TRBJ2-1; D perhaps matches TRBD1 (5 bases). The receptor's source is a human donor in good health (CMV status not recorded). Some clones in this sample may be carry-over from other donors' samples. CDR3 in amino acids: CASSYQGTYNEQFF. Written as DNA, the CDR3 is TGTGCCAGCAGTTACCAGGGAACCTACAATGAGCAGTTCTTC.